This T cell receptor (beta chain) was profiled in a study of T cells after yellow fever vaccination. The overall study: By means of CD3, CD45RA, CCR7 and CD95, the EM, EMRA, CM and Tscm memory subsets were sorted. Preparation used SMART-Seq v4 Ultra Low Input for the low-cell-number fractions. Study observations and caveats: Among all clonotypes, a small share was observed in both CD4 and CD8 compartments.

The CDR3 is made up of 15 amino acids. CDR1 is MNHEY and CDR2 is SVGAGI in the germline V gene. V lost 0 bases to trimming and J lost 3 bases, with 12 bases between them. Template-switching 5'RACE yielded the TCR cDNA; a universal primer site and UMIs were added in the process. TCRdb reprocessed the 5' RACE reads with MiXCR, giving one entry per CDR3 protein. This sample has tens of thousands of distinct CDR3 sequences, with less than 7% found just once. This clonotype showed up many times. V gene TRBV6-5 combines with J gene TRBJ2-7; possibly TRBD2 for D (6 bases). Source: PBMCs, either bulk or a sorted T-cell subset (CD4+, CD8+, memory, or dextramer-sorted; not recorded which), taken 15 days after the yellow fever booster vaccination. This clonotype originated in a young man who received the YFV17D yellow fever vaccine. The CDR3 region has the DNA TGTGCCAGCAGTTACTCGACGGTGGGAGGCTACGAGCAGTACTTC. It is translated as CASSYSTVGGYEQYF.